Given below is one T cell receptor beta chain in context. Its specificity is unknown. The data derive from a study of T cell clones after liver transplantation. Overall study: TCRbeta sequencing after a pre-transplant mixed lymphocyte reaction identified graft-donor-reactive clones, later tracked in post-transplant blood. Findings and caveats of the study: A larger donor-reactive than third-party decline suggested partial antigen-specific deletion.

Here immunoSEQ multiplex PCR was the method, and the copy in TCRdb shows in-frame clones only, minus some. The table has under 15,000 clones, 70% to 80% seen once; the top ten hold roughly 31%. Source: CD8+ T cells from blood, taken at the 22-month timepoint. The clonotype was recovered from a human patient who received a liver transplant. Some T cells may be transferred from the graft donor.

The CDR3 sequence is CASTPEGGNYGYTF. The DNA of the CDR3 is TGTGCCAGCACCCCTGAAGGGGGTAACTATGGCTACACCTTC. This rearrangement joins TRBV27 to TRBJ1-2, with TRBD1 as a possible D gene (6 bases). Germline values: CDR1 MNHEY, CDR2 SMNVEV (reference sequence). Deletions cut 7 bases from V and 1 base from J, with 13 bases between. The CDR3 covers 14 residues.